This T cell receptor (beta chain) derives from a study of blood T cell repertoires in COVID-19. Study details: PBMCs, B-cell-depleted T cells, or T cells were the source of the cDNA or gDNA that made up the material.

CDR3 length: 14 amino acids. After removal of 7 bases from V and 6 bases from J, the junction contained 6 bases not matched to a gene. CDR1 is SGHVS and CDR2 is FQNEAQ in the germline V gene. This clone showed up just once. The authors' processing: Quantification of nucleated cells was approximated via reference gene primer amplification. The protocol was immunoSEQ multiplex PCR, while the TCRdb copy is restricted to in-frame clones and leaves out a portion. V and J calls and clone size are as listed in that table; D and trimming were resolved from the DNA. The sample consists of roughly 140,000 clones, roughly 76% of them appearing once.

The clonotype originates from a human donor with acute or convalescent COVID-19. The donor label of this sample is uncertain. The rearrangement links TRBV7-8 to TRBJ1-6; 7 nucleotides line up with TRBD1. The sample comprised peripheral blood. The CDR3 DNA reads TGTGCCAGCAAAGGGGGCGATTTTAATTCACCCCTCCACTTT. It is translated as CASKGGDFNSPLHF.